This TCR beta chain was captured by sequencing in a study of human versus mouse CDR3 diversity and MHC coevolution. Unmatched junction bases numbered 7, after V lost 3 bases and J lost 2 bases. Germline V gene lookup returns CDR1 MDHEN and CDR2 SYDVKM. The CDR3 contains 17 residues. Study outcomes and limitations: By iCHAO1, human TCR beta clonotypes numbered about 1.5 million, the most.

This clone is a singleton in its sample. Its target is unknown. Generated by immunoSEQ multiplex PCR, the TCRdb table keeps only in-frame clones and is missing some. Counted here are about 83,000 clones, around 92% occurring once; the ten biggest clones make up 0.15%. The chain uses TRBV28 and TRBJ1-3, with TRBD1 matching over 10 bases. The sequencing input was naive CD4+ T cells from blood. Subset of the sample: CD45RO-negative CD62L-positive naive CD4 T cells. This receptor was identified in a person aged 30-70 years in good health. CDR3 amino acids: CASSFQTGGFAGNTIYF. CDR3 DNA: TGTGCCAGCAGTTTTCAGACAGGGGGCTTCGCTGGAAACACCATATATTTT.